The rows below give T cell receptor beta chains drawn from one sample of a study of T cells in localized non-small cell lung cancer. Sequencing used immunoSEQ multiplex PCR; TCRdb keeps in-frame clones, though not all of them. The table includes around 870 clones, 20% detected once. The starting material was normal lung tissue next to the tumor, obtained before any cancer treatment. All receptors come from a male donor at least 60 years old with stage II squamous cell lung carcinoma. CDR3s include the opening cysteine and the closing phenylalanine or tryptophan. A D gene is named only where the DNA matches it firmly. Clone size is not always given. Where it is, it says once, few, many or a class for expanded clones.

CDR3 DNA | CDR3 protein | D gene | clone size | J gene | V gene
TGTGCCAGTGCCCGGATGAACACCGGGGAGCTGTTTTTT | CASARMNTGELFF | NA | NA | TRBJ2-2 | TRBV28
TGTGCCAGCAGCGAGGACTGGCTAGATACGCAGTATTTT | CASSEDWLDTQYF | NA | NA | TRBJ2-3 | TRBV9
TGTGCCAGTAGTATAGATAGCGGGATTCGGAACGGGGAGCTGTTTTTT | CASSIDSGIRNGELFF | TRBD2 | NA | TRBJ2-2 | TRBV19
TGCGCCAGCGGGACTAGCGGGAGTACAGATACGCAGTATTTT | CASGTSGSTDTQYF | TRBD2 | few | TRBJ2-3 | TRBV4-1
TGCGCCAGCAGCTTGGGGGGGAACAATGAAAAACTGTTTTTT | CASSLGGNNEKLFF | NA | NA | TRBJ1-4 | TRBV5-1
TGTGCCAGCAGCTTTCTTCTCTCGACAGCCTCCTACGAGCAGTACTTC | CASSFLLSTASYEQYF | NA | medium-sized | TRBJ2-7 | TRBV11-3
TGTGCCAGCATCCCCACTAGCGGGAGTTACAATGAGCAGTTCTTC | CASIPTSGSYNEQFF | TRBD2 | NA | TRBJ2-1 | TRBV28
TGTGCCAGCAGCCAAGATGAGCTGTCAGGGACCAAAAACATTCAGTACTTC | CASSQDELSGTKNIQYF | NA | NA | TRBJ2-4 | TRBV14
TGTGCCAGCAGCCAGGCCAGGGATCCCGGGGCCAACGTCCTGACTTTC | CASSQARDPGANVLTF | NA | NA | TRBJ2-6 | TRBV16
TGTGCCAGTAGTATAAATACAGTTTTGCAAGAGACCCAGTACTTC | CASSINTVLQETQYF | NA | NA | TRBJ2-5 | TRBV19
TGTGCCAGCAGTGTTGGGGACTCCAACACCGGGGAGCTGTTTTTT | CASSVGDSNTGELFF | NA | medium-sized | TRBJ2-2 | TRBV11-3
TGTGCCAGCAGCGCAAATCAAGCAACTAATGAAAAACTGTTTTTT | CASSANQATNEKLFF | NA | NA | TRBJ1-4 | TRBV9
TGTGCCTCCTATCTGGCCCCGGGACTAGCAAATGAGCAGTTCTTC | CASYLAPGLANEQFF | TRBD2 | NA | TRBJ2-1 | TRBV6-8
TGCGCCAGCAGCCCGGAGGGGGGAGGGAATGAGCAGTTCTTC | CASSPEGGGNEQFF | NA | NA | TRBJ2-1 | TRBV5-1
TGTGCCAGTAGTATTACTAGCGGACCCTACGAGCAGTACTTC | CASSITSGPYEQYF | TRBD2 | few | TRBJ2-7 | TRBV19
TGTGCCAGCAGTCCTCTAGCGGGAGAAACGCAGTATTTT | CASSPLAGETQYF | TRBD2 | NA | TRBJ2-3 | TRBV6-8
TGTGCCAGCAGTTTATTTGGCCCGCAAGAGACCCAGTACTTC | CASSLFGPQETQYF | NA | large | TRBJ2-5 | TRBV28
TGTGCCAGCAGCCCGGAACTAGCGGGAGGGTACGAGCAGTACTTC | CASSPELAGGYEQYF | TRBD2 | few | TRBJ2-7 | TRBV6-8
TGCAGCGGCCGACAGGGACCTTACAATGAGCAGTTCTTC | CSGRQGPYNEQFF | TRBD1 | large | TRBJ2-1 | TRBV29-1
TGTGCCAGCAGCCCAGAGGCGGGAGATAACACCGGGGAGCTGTTTTTT | CASSPEAGDNTGELFF | TRBD2 | few | TRBJ2-2 | TRBV6-8
TGTGCCAGCAGCATCACTGGCGTCCCGCTCACAGATACGCAGTATTTT | CASSITGVPLTDTQYF | NA | medium-sized | TRBJ2-3 | TRBV11-3
TGTGCCAGCGGGAGGGAATTAGAGACCCAGTACTTC | CASGRELETQYF | TRBD2 | medium-sized | TRBJ2-5 | TRBV9
TGTGCCAGCACCGAAGGACAGGGAGAAACCGGGGAGCTGTTTTTT | CASTEGQGETGELFF | TRBD1 | NA | TRBJ2-2 | TRBV11-3
TGTGCCAGCAGCGTAGTGGAGGGCGGGGAGCTGTTTTTT | CASSVVEGGELFF | NA | few | TRBJ2-2 | TRBV9
TGTGCCAGCAGCCTGAGGGTCGAGTCTTATGGCTACACCTTC | CASSLRVESYGYTF | NA | NA | TRBJ1-2 | TRBV11-3
TGTGCCAGCAGACCTTCGGACAGATATGCTGAAGCTTTCTTT | CASRPSDRYAEAFF | NA | medium-sized | TRBJ1-1 | TRBV6-8
TGTGCCAGCAGCCGGATGGGAGAAAATTACAATGAGCAGTTCTTC | CASSRMGENYNEQFF | NA | NA | TRBJ2-1 | TRBV11-3
TGTGCCAGCAGTTACTCAACGGGGGAGGACGGCCTGAACACCGGGGAGCTGTTTTTT | CASSYSTGEDGLNTGELFF | NA | few | TRBJ2-2 | TRBV6-8
TGCGCCAGCAGCCAAGATTCTTTGGGGCGCGAGCAGTACTTC | CASSQDSLGREQYF | NA | NA | TRBJ2-7 | TRBV4-1
TGCGCCAGCAGCTTGGACGGCTCTGGGGCCAACGTCCTGACTTTC | CASSLDGSGANVLTF | NA | NA | TRBJ2-6 | TRBV5-1
TGCGCCAGCAGCTTGGGGGGCGGGCAAGAGACCCAGTACTTC | CASSLGGGQETQYF | NA | few | TRBJ2-5 | TRBV5-1
TGCAGCCTCCTAGGGACAGGGTCCTACGAGCAGTACTTC | CSLLGTGSYEQYF | TRBD1 | NA | TRBJ2-7 | TRBV29-1
TGTGCCAGCAGTTATGCCGGGACTAGCTCCTACGAGCAGTACTTC | CASSYAGTSSYEQYF | TRBD2 | medium-sized | TRBJ2-7 | TRBV6-8
TGCGCCAGCAGCCCGGAGTGGGGGGGCACTGAAGCTTTCTTT | CASSPEWGGTEAFF | NA | NA | TRBJ1-1 | TRBV5-1
TGTGCCAGTAGTATACAGGGTGGCTACACCTTC | CASSIQGGYTF | NA | once | TRBJ1-2 | TRBV19
TGTGCCAGCAGTATAGGGACAAAAATTTCAGGCTACACCTTC | CASSIGTKISGYTF | NA | few | TRBJ1-2 | TRBV28
TGTGCCTCAGGGACTAGCGAGACGCGGGCTTGGGAGCTGTTTTTT | CASGTSETRAWELFF | NA | few | TRBJ2-2 | TRBV12-2
TGTGCCAGCAGCCCAGGGGGGGTAGTAAGCACTGAAGCTTTCTTT | CASSPGGVVSTEAFF | TRBD1 | few | TRBJ1-1 | TRBV11-3
TGTGCCAGCAGCGTGAGGGGGAACATGAACACTGAAGCTTTCTTT | CASSVRGNMNTEAFF | NA | large | TRBJ1-1 | TRBV9
TGTGCCAGTAGTAGGAAACAGGAAACCTACGAGCAGTACTTC | CASSRKQETYEQYF | NA | NA | TRBJ2-7 | TRBV19
TGTGCCAGCAGCGTAGATGCGGCGGGAGGGCCGAATGAGCAGTTCTTC | CASSVDAAGGPNEQFF | TRBD2 | medium-sized | TRBJ2-1 | TRBV9
TGCGCCAGCTCTCTCGGGGGGGCCACTGAAGCTTTCTTT | CASSLGGATEAFF | NA | large | TRBJ1-1 | TRBV4-1
TGTGCCAGCTTCGTTTCTAGCGGGAGGGGTGAGCAGTTCTTC | CASFVSSGRGEQFF | TRBD2 | NA | TRBJ2-1 | TRBV18
TGTGCCAGCTCACCACCCGAACAGGGGACCTACGAGCAGTACTTC | CASSPPEQGTYEQYF | TRBD1 | NA | TRBJ2-7 | TRBV18
TGTGCCACCAGCAGAGAGCAGGGGAGTAAAGAGACCCAGTACTTC | CATSREQGSKETQYF | NA | NA | TRBJ2-5 | TRBV15
TGTGCCAGTAGTATCAGTCTCGAGGGGCCCTACGAGCAGTACTTC | CASSISLEGPYEQYF | NA | large | TRBJ2-7 | TRBV19
TGTGCCAGCAGCTTAGGAGAGAGCTCCTACAATGAGCAGTTCTTC | CASSLGESSYNEQFF | NA | medium-sized | TRBJ2-1 | TRBV11-3
TGTGCCAGCAGTCCACCCGAGGGGACCAACACCGGGGAGCTGTTTTTT | CASSPPEGTNTGELFF | NA | NA | TRBJ2-2 | TRBV28
TGTGCCAGTATGGACGGAGCGGGGGGCACAGATACGCAGTATTTT | CASMDGAGGTDTQYF | TRBD2 | NA | TRBJ2-3 | TRBV19
TGTGCCAGCAGCTTGGAGGGACTCCTCACTGAAGCTTTCTTT | CASSLEGLLTEAFF | NA | large | TRBJ1-1 | TRBV11-3
TGCGCCAGCAGCTTTCAGGCCCAGGGGGCCTCCGGGGAGCTGTTTTTT | CASSFQAQGASGELFF | TRBD1 | few | TRBJ2-2 | TRBV5-1
TGCGCCAGCAGCCAGGACTCGGGACTTCTAAGCTCTGGGGCCAACGTCCTGACTTTC | CASSQDSGLLSSGANVLTF | NA | few | TRBJ2-6 | TRBV4-1
TGCGCCAGCAGCTTTTTGGGACAGCCTAATGAAAAACTGTTTTTT | CASSFLGQPNEKLFF | TRBD1 | few | TRBJ1-4 | TRBV5-1
TGTGCCAGCGGGCCGTTGGTTTTCTCCTCTGGAAACACCATATATTTT | CASGPLVFSSGNTIYF | NA | few | TRBJ1-3 | TRBV11-3
TGTGCCAGCAGGAGTCCGCGGGAGGGAGTGACCGGGGAGCTGTTTTTT | CASRSPREGVTGELFF | TRBD2 | few | TRBJ2-2 | TRBV9